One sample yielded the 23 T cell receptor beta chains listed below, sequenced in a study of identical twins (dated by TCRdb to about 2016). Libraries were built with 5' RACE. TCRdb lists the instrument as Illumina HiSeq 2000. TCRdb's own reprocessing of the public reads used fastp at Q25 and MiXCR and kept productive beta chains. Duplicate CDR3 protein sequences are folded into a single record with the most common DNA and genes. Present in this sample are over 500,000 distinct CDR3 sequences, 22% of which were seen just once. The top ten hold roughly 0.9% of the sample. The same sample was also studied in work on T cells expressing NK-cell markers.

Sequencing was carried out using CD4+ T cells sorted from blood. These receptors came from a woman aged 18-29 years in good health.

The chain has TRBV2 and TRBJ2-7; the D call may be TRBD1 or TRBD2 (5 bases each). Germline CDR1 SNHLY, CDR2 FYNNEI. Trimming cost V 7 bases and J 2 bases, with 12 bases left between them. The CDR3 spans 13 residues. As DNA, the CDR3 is TGTGCCAGCACCAGGGACGTAGCCTACGAGCAGTACTTC. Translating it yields CASTRDVAYEQYF.

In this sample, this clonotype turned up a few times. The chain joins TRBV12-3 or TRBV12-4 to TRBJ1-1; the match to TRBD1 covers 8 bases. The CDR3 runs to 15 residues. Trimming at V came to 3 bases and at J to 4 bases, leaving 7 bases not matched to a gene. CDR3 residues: CASSFTVTGGTEAFF. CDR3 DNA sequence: TGTGCCAGCAGTTTTACTGTAACAGGGGGCACTGAAGCTTTCTTT.

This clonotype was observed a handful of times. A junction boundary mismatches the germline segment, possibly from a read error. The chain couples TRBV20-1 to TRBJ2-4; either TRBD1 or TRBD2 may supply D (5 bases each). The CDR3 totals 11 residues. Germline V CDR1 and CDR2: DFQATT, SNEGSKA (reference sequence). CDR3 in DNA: TGCAGTGCTAGAGATCTAAGGGACCTGAACTTC. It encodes CSARDLRDLNF.

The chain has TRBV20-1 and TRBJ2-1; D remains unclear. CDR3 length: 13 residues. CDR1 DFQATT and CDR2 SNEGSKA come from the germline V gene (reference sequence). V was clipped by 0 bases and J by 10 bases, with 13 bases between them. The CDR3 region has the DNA TGCAGTGCTAGAGATTGGGTGGGGTCAGAGCAGTTCTTC. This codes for CSARDWVGSEQFF.

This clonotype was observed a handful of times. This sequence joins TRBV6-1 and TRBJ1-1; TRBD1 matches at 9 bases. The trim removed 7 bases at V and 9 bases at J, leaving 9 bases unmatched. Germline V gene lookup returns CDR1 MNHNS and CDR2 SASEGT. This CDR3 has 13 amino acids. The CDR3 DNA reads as TGTGCCAGCACCTCTGGGACAGGGAGACAAGCTTTCTTT. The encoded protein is CASTSGTGRQAFF.

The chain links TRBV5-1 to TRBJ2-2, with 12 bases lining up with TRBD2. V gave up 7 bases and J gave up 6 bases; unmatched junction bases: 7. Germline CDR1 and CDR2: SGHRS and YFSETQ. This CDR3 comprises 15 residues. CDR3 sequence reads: CASGLAGPRAGELFF. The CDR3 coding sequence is TGCGCCAGCGGACTAGCGGGGCCCCGGGCCGGGGAGCTGTTTTTT. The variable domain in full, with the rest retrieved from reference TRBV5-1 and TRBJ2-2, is KAGVTQTPRYLIKTRGQQVTLSCSPISGHRSVSWYQQTPGQGLQFLFEYFSETQRNKGNFPGRFSGRQFSNSRSEMNVSTLELGDSALYLCASGLAGPRAGELFFGEGSRLTVL.

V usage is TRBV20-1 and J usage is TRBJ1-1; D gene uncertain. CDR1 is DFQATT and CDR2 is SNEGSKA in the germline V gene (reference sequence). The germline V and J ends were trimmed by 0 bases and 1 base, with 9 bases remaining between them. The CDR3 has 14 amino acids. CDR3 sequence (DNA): TGCAGTGCTAGAGATAGCCGGGGGAACACTGAAGCTTTCTTT. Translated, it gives CSARDSRGNTEAFF.

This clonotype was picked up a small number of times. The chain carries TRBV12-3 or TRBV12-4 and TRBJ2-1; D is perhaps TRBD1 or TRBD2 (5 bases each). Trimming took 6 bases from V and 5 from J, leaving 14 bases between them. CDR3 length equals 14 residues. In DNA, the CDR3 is TGTGCCAGCAGAACTGGGGGAGCCCACAATGAGCAGTTCTTC. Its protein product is CASRTGGAHNEQFF.

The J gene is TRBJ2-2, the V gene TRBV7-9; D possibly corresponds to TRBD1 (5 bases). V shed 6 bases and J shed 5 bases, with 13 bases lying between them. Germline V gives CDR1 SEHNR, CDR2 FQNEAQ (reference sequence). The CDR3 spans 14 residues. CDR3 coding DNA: TGTGCCAGCAGACGCGCAAGGGGAACCGGGGAGCTGTTTTTT. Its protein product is CASRRARGTGELFF.

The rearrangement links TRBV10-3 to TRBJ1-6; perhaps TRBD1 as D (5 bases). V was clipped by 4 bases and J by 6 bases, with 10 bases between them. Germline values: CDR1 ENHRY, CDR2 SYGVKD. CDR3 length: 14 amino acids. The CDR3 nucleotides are TGTGCCATCAGTGTAGACAGAATTAATTCACCCCTCCACTTT. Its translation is CAISVDRINSPLHF.

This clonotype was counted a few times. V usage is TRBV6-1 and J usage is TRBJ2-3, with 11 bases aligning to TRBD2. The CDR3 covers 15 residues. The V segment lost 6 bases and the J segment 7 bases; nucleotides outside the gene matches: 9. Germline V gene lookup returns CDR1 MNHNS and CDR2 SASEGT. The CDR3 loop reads CASRATSGATNTQYF. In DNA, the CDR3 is TGTGCCAGCAGGGCGACTAGCGGGGCCACGAATACGCAGTATTTT.

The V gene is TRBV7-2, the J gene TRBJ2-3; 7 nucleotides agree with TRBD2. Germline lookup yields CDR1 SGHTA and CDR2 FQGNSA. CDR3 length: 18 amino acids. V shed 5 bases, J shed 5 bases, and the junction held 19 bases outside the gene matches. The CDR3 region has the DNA TGTGCCAGCAGCCTACGCCCTTTGGGGGGAGGGTGGGGAGATACGCAGTATTTT. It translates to CASSLRPLGGGWGDTQYF.

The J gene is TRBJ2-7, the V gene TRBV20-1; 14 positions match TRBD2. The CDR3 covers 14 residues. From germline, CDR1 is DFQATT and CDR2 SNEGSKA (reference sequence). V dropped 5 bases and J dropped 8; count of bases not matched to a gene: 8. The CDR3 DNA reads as TGCAGTGCTCGAACCGGGACTAGCGGGAGCCAGCAGTACTTC. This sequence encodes CSARTGTSGSQQYF.

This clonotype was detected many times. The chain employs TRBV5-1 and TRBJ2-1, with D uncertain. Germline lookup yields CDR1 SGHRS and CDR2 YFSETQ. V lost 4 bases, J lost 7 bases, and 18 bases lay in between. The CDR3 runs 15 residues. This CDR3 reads CASSREVAILNEQFF. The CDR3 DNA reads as TGCGCCAGCAGCCGCGAGGTCGCAATTTTAAATGAGCAGTTCTTC.

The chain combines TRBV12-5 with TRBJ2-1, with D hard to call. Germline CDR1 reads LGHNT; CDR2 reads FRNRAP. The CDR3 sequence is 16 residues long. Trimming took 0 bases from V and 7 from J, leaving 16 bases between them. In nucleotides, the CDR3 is TGTGCTAGTGGTTTGGTTTCCCGGCAGACGATTAATGAGCAGTTCTTC. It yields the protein CASGLVSRQTINEQFF.

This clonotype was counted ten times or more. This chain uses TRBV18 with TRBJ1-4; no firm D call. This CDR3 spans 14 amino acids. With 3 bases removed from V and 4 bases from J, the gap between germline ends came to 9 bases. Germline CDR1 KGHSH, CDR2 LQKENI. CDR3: CASSPSSRNEKLFF. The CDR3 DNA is TGTGCCAGCTCACCGTCAAGCCGTAATGAAAAACTGTTTTTT.

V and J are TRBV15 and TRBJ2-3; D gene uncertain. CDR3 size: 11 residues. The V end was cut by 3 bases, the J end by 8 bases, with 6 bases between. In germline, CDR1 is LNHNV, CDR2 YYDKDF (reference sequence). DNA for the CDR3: TGTGCCACCAGCAGTTACGCTACGCAGTATTTT. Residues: CATSSYATQYF.

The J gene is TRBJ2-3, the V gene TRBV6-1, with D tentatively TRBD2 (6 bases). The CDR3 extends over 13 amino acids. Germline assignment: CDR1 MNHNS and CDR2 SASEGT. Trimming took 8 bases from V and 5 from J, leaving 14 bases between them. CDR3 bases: TGTGCCAGCGGACTACAAATCGTAGATACGCAGTATTTT. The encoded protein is CASGLQIVDTQYF.

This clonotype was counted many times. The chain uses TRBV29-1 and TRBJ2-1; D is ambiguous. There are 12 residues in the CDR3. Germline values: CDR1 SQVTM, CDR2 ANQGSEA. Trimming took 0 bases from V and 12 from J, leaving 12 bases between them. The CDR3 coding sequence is TGCAGCGTTGAAGATCTTCTAGATGGGCAGTTCTTC. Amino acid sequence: CSVEDLLDGQFF.

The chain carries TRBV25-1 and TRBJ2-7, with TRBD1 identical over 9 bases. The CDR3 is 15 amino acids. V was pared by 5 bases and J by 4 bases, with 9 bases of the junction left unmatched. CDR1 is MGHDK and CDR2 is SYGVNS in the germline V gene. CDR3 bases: TGTGCCAGCAGTTCAACACGGGACAGGGAATACGAGCAGTACTTC. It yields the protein CASSSTRDREYEQYF.

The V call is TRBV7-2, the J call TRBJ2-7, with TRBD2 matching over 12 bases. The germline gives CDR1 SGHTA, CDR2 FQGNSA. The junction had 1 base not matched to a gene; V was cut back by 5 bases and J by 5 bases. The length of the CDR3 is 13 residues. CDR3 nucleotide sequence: TGTGCCAGCAGCACTAGCGGGAGGCACGAGCAGTACTTC. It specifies CASSTSGRHEQYF.

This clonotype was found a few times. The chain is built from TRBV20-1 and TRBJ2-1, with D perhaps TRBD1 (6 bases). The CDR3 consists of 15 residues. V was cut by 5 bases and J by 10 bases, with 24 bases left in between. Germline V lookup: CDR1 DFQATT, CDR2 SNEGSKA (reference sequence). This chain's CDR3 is CSASYRSGPTGEQFF. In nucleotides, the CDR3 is TGCAGTGCTTCCTACAGGTCAGGCCCAACAGGGGAGCAGTTCTTC.

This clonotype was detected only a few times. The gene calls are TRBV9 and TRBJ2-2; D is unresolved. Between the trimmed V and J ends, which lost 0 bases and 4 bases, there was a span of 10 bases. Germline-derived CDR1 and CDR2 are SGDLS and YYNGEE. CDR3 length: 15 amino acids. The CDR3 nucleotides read TGTGCCAGCAGCGTAGACGGACGAAGCACCGGGGAGCTGTTTTTT. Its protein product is CASSVDGRSTGELFF.